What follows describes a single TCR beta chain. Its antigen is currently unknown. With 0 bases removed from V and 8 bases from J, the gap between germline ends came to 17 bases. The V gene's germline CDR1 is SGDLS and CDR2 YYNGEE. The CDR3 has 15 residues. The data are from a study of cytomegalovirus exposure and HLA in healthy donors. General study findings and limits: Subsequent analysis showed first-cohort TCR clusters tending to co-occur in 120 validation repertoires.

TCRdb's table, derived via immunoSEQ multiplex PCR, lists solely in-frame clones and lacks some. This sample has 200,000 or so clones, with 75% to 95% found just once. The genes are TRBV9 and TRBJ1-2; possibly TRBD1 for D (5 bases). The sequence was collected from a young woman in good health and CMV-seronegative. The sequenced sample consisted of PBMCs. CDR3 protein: CASSVGGTPVEGYTF. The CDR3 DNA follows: TGTGCCAGCAGCGTAGGGGGGACTCCTGTAGAAGGCTACACCTTC.